The 24 T cell receptor beta chains below all came from one sample that was sequenced in a study of technical replicates of blood from four donors. Sequencing used immunoSEQ multiplex PCR; TCRdb keeps in-frame clones, though not all of them. The profile shows about 75,000 clones, 95% to 98% of them singletons. The specimen was T cells isolated from PBMCs. The receptors here all came from a human donor in good health.

The rearrangement joins TRBV2 to TRBJ1-2; tentative D call: TRBD1 (6 bases). The CDR3 totals 12 residues. Trimming took 5 bases from V and 8 from J, leaving 12 bases between them. Germline values: CDR1 SNHLY, CDR2 FYNNEI. The CDR3 bases are TGTGCCAGCAGTTTTCAGGGACAAGGCTACACCTTC. Its translation: CASSFQGQGYTF. Filled out from reference TRBV2 and TRBJ1-2, the complete variable domain reads EPEVTQTPSHQVTQMGQEVILRCVPISNHLYFYWYRQILGQKVEFLVSFYNNEISEKSEIFDDQFSVERPDGSNFTLKIRSTKLEDSAMYFCASSFQGQGYTFGSGTRLTVV.

This rearrangement joins TRBV25-1 to TRBJ2-3; no clear D. The germline gives CDR1 MGHDK, CDR2 SYGVNS. V gave up 3 bases and J gave up 4 bases, with 5 bases separating them. The CDR3 has 12 residues. The CDR3 DNA is TGTGCCAGCAGTGACTCTGCAGATACGCAGTATTTT. Amino acid sequence: CASSDSADTQYF.

V gene TRBV19 combines with J gene TRBJ1-1, with TRBD1 matching 7 bases. Per germline, CDR1 LNHDA and CDR2 SQIVND (reference sequence). The CDR3 consists of 15 residues. With V trimmed by 6 bases and J by 1 base, 8 bases remained unmatched. In nucleotides, the CDR3 is TGTGCCAGTAGCTTTGAGGACAGGTGGAACACTGAAGCTTTCTTT. This codes for CASSFEDRWNTEAFF.

This rearrangement joins TRBV7-9 to TRBJ2-7; 8 positions match TRBD2. The CDR3 has 16 amino acids. Unmatched junction bases numbered 7, after V lost 3 bases and J lost 0 bases. Germline assignment: CDR1 SEHNR and CDR2 FQNEAQ (reference sequence). The chain's CDR3 is CASSFPTSAYSYEQYF. DNA of the CDR3: TGTGCCAGCAGCTTTCCGACTAGCGCTTACTCCTACGAGCAGTACTTC.

The CDR3 reads CAWGPGGNEQYF. The CDR3 DNA reads as TGTGCCTGGGGGCCCGGGGGGAACGAGCAGTACTTC. The V gene is TRBV30, the J gene TRBJ2-7; TRBD2 aligns across 7 bases. Germline V gene sequence: CDR1 GTSNPN, CDR2 SVGIG (reference sequence). CDR3 length equals 12 residues. The V gene end was trimmed by 5 bases and the J gene end by 5 bases; junction bases not matched to a gene: 6. Variable domain in full (rest from reference TRBV30 and TRBJ2-7): SQTIHQWPATLVQPVGSPLSLECTVEGTSNPNLYWYRQAAGRGLQLLFYSVGIGQISSEVPQNLSASRPQDRQFILSSKKLLLSDSGFYLCAWGPGGNEQYFGPGTRLTVT.

The V and J genes are TRBV28 and TRBJ1-4; 7 bases map to TRBD1. V gave up 3 bases and J gave up 4 bases; unmatched junction bases: 14. This CDR3 is built from 18 residues. Germline CDR1 reads MDHEN; CDR2 reads SYDVKM. The CDR3 loop reads CASSFTGTVLPGNEKLFF. The CDR3 DNA follows: TGTGCCAGCAGTTTTACCGGGACAGTTTTGCCGGGTAATGAAAAACTGTTTTTT. Filled out from reference TRBV28 and TRBJ1-4, the complete variable domain reads DVKVTQSSRYLVKRTGEKVFLECVQDMDHENMFWYRQDPGLGLRLIYFSYDVKMKEKGDIPEGYSVSREKKERFSLILESASTNQTSMYLCASSFTGTVLPGNEKLFFGSGTQLSVL.

The rearrangement joins TRBV11-3 to TRBJ2-1; possible D gene TRBD2, 6 bases. CDR3 size: 14 residues. V was clipped by 1 base and J by 9 bases, with 13 bases between them. Germline V gene data show CDR1 as SGHNT and CDR2 as YENEEA. The CDR3 nucleotides are TGTGCCAGCAGCTTAGTTCGGGGGAACGGTGAGCAGTTCTTC. This encodes CASSLVRGNGEQFF. The entire variable domain, with the rest obtained from reference TRBV11-3 and TRBJ2-1, is as follows: EAGVVQSPRYKIIEKKQPVAFWCNPISGHNTLYWYLQNLGQGPELLIRYENEEAVDDSQLPKDRFSAERLKGVDSTLKIQPAELGDSAVYLCASSLVRGNGEQFFGPGTRLTVL.

The V call is TRBV19, the J call TRBJ2-7; no clear D gene. Germline V lookup: CDR1 LNHDA, CDR2 SQIVND (reference sequence). Trimming left V 2 bases short and J 2 bases short, with 10 bases between. The length of the CDR3 is 14 residues. The CDR3 loop reads CASSISHEAYEQYF. Written as DNA, the CDR3 is TGTGCCAGTAGTATAAGTCACGAGGCCTACGAGCAGTACTTC.

The chain combines TRBV6-1 with TRBJ2-1, with D tentatively TRBD2 (6 bases). This CDR3 contains 14 residues. Trimming removed 7 bases at V and 0 bases at J, with 10 bases between. The germline gives CDR1 MNHNS, CDR2 SASEGT. CDR3 protein: CASTGTLSYNEQFF. Here the CDR3 DNA reads TGTGCCAGCACCGGGACTCTCTCCTACAATGAGCAGTTCTTC.

V and J are TRBV11-3 and TRBJ2-2, with a tentative D call TRBD1 (6 bases). The CDR3 has 14 amino acids. Germline values: CDR1 SGHNT, CDR2 YENEEA. V was clipped by 1 base and J by 4 bases, with 7 bases between them. The CDR3 is CASSLGGRTGELFF. CDR3 nucleotide sequence: TGTGCCAGCAGCTTAGGGGGGCGCACCGGGGAGCTGTTTTTT. Together with reference TRBV11-3 and TRBJ2-2, the CDR3 gives the full variable domain: EAGVVQSPRYKIIEKKQPVAFWCNPISGHNTLYWYLQNLGQGPELLIRYENEEAVDDSQLPKDRFSAERLKGVDSTLKIQPAELGDSAVYLCASSLGGRTGELFFGEGSRLTVL.

The genes are TRBV6-6 and TRBJ2-1, with D possibly being TRBD1 (6 bases). The CDR3 consists of 15 residues. Trimming pared 6 bases from V and 0 bases from J, leaving 12 bases between. Germline assignment: CDR1 MNHNY and CDR2 SVGAGI (reference sequence). CDR3 in DNA: TGTGCCAGCAGGAGGACAGTTAGCTCCTACAATGAGCAGTTCTTC. Protein sequence: CASRRTVSSYNEQFF.

This chain connects TRBV9 to TRBJ2-2, with 8 bases identical to TRBD1. In germline, CDR1 is SGDLS, CDR2 YYNGEE. The CDR3 is 16 residues long. Trimming cost V 3 bases and J 4 bases; bases outside gene matches: 8. The CDR3 bases are TGTGCCAGCAGCGCTAGGACAGGGCGAAGCACCGGGGAGCTGTTTTTT. Encoded protein: CASSARTGRSTGELFF.

The chain carries TRBV19 and TRBJ2-1, with 12 bases aligning to TRBD2. The CDR3 sequence is 15 residues long. Per germline, CDR1 LNHDA and CDR2 SQIVND (reference sequence). V lost 7 bases and J lost 5; bases outside the gene matches: 6. CDR3 region: CASTLTSGSHNEQFF. CDR3 nucleotide sequence: TGTGCCAGTACCTTGACTAGCGGGAGCCACAATGAGCAGTTCTTC. Full variable domain (rest looked up from reference TRBV19 and TRBJ2-1): DGGITQSPKYLFRKEGQNVTLSCEQNLNHDAMYWYRQDPGQGLRLIYYSQIVNDFQKGDIAEGYSVSREKKESFPLTVTSAQKNPTAFYLCASTLTSGSHNEQFFGPGTRLTVL.

The sample holds one count of this clone. The gene calls are TRBV9 and TRBJ1-3, with D possibly matching TRBD1 (5 bases). Germline loops: CDR1 SGDLS, CDR2 YYNGEE. Trimming shortened V by 3 bases and J by 0 bases, and 16 bases separated the two germline ends. The CDR3 loop spans 17 amino acids. The CDR3 is CASSGLGGTVSGNTIYF. The CDR3 DNA sequence: TGTGCCAGCAGCGGGTTGGGGGGGACCGTCTCTGGAAACACCATATATTTT.

This clone has a single count. The gene calls are TRBV25-1 and TRBJ2-7, with 13 bases that match TRBD2. The CDR3 runs to 16 residues. V lost 5 bases, J lost 1 base, and 5 bases stayed unmatched. Germline lookup yields CDR1 MGHDK and CDR2 SYGVNS. The DNA for the CDR3 is TGTGCCAGCAGTATTCGACTAGCGGGAGGATCCTACGAGCAGTACTTC. It yields the protein CASSIRLAGGSYEQYF.

The genes are TRBV28 and TRBJ2-5, with 9 bases matching TRBD1. Germline lookup yields CDR1 MDHEN and CDR2 SYDVKM. Trimming at V came to 3 bases and at J to 2 bases, leaving 4 bases not matched to a gene. The CDR3 sequence is 15 residues long. The CDR3 DNA is TGTGCCAGCAGTTTTGAGGGACAGGGACAAGAGACCCAGTACTTC. Amino acid sequence: CASSFEGQGQETQYF. Variable domain in full (rest from reference TRBV28 and TRBJ2-5): DVKVTQSSRYLVKRTGEKVFLECVQDMDHENMFWYRQDPGLGLRLIYFSYDVKMKEKGDIPEGYSVSREKKERFSLILESASTNQTSMYLCASSFEGQGQETQYFGPGTRLLVL.

The chain links TRBV6-5 to TRBJ2-7; a possible D gene is TRBD1 (6 bases). Germline CDR1 and CDR2: MNHEY and SVGAGI. The CDR3 extends over 14 amino acids. V lost 4 bases to trimming and J lost 4 bases, with 14 bases between them. The CDR3 bases are TGTGCCAGCAGTTTACAGGGTTCCGGGTACGAGCAGTACTTC. Translating it yields CASSLQGSGYEQYF.

This rearrangement joins TRBV5-4 to TRBJ2-1; D uncertain. Trimming pared 4 bases from V and 5 bases from J, leaving 7 bases between. CDR3 length: 12 residues. Germline assignment: CDR1 SGHNT and CDR2 YYREEE (reference sequence). CDR3: CASSEYDNEQFF. The CDR3, as DNA: TGTGCCAGCAGCGAGTACGACAATGAGCAGTTCTTC.

The count of this clone is one. The chain couples TRBV4-3 to TRBJ1-1; no definite D call. The CDR3 covers 17 residues. Germline CDR1 and CDR2: LGHNA and YSLEER. V shed 0 bases and J shed 4 bases, with 18 bases lying between them. In DNA form, the CDR3 reads TGCGCCAGCAGCCAAGATTACCTTAAGCAGGCTGGCACTGAAGCTTTCTTT. It encodes CASSQDYLKQAGTEAFF.

CDR3 nucleotides: TGTGCCAGCACCCTAGGGGGAGGGTCCTACGAGCAGTACTTC. This sequence encodes CASTLGGGSYEQYF. The chain is built from TRBV28 and TRBJ2-7, with D maybe TRBD2 (7 bases). The CDR3 length is 14 residues. V was shortened by 7 bases and J by 1 base, with 14 bases between the two germline ends. Germline loops: CDR1 MDHEN, CDR2 SYDVKM. The complete variable domain, with remaining parts taken from reference TRBV28 and TRBJ2-7, reads DVKVTQSSRYLVKRTGEKVFLECVQDMDHENMFWYRQDPGLGLRLIYFSYDVKMKEKGDIPEGYSVSREKKERFSLILESASTNQTSMYLCASTLGGGSYEQYFGPGTRLTVT.

The chain is built from TRBV30 and TRBJ2-5; D possibly corresponds to TRBD1 (5 bases). V was cut by 4 bases and J by 3 bases, with 12 bases left in between. The CDR3 spans 13 residues. Germline CDR1 is GTSNPN and CDR2 is SVGIG (reference sequence). The DNA for the CDR3 is TGTGCCTGGAACGGACATATGGAAGAGACCCAGTACTTC. This gives the protein CAWNGHMEETQYF.

The J gene is TRBJ2-7, the V gene TRBV13, with 9 nucleotides matching TRBD1. With 4 bases clipped from V and 3 bases from J, the junction kept 7 bases outside the gene matches. The CDR3 runs 15 residues. The germline V gene encodes CDR1 PRHDT and CDR2 FYEKMQ (reference sequence). The CDR3, as DNA: TGTGCCAGCAGCTCGTCCGGGACAGGGTTCTACGAGCAGTACTTC. Encoded protein: CASSSSGTGFYEQYF.

The rearrangement uses TRBV5-4 and TRBJ1-5; D uncertain. The V end was cut by 3 bases, the J end by 4 bases, with 14 bases between. The CDR3 runs 15 residues. Germline V CDR1 and CDR2: SGHNT, YYREEE (reference sequence). CDR3 residues: CASSSGPSPNQPQHF. The CDR3 nucleotides are TGTGCCAGCAGCTCGGGTCCTTCTCCTAATCAGCCCCAGCATTTT.

This clone was detected only once. V usage is TRBV20-1 and J usage is TRBJ1-1; no clear D gene. Germline values: CDR1 DFQATT, CDR2 SNEGSKA (reference sequence). Trimming cost V 3 bases and J 6 bases, with 8 bases left between them. The CDR3 consists of 11 residues. CDR3 bases: TGCAGTGCTAGGAGTAGAGCTGAAGCTTTCTTT. It yields the protein CSARSRAEAFF.